A single T cell receptor (beta chain) is shown here with its context. The record originates from a study of blood T cell repertoires in COVID-19. Study in general: The analysed material was cDNA or gDNA that came from T cells, B-cell-depleted T cells, or PBMCs.

The CDR3 runs to 15 residues. Germline CDR1 reads MNHEY; CDR2 reads SMNVEV (reference sequence). The junction had 12 bases not matched to a gene; V was cut back by 2 bases and J by 11 bases. Patients at the Seattle site were enrolled during active infection and followed longitudinally. In the authors' methods: Reference gene primer amplification gave estimated nucleated cell counts. The repertoire was sequenced with immunoSEQ multiplex PCR; TCRdb's copy has only in-frame clones and lacks some. The DNA gave D and trimming, while V, J and clone size come from that table. The sample holds about 200,000 clones, roughly 92% seen once.

The genes are TRBV27 and TRBJ1-1, with 9 bases identical to TRBD1. Input material: peripheral blood. This sequence was found in a man aged 60 to 69 with COVID-19, enrolled during active disease. CDR3 protein: CASSLIGGRTGDAFF. The CDR3 nucleotides read TGTGCCAGCAGTTTAATCGGGGGCCGGACAGGGGATGCTTTCTTT.